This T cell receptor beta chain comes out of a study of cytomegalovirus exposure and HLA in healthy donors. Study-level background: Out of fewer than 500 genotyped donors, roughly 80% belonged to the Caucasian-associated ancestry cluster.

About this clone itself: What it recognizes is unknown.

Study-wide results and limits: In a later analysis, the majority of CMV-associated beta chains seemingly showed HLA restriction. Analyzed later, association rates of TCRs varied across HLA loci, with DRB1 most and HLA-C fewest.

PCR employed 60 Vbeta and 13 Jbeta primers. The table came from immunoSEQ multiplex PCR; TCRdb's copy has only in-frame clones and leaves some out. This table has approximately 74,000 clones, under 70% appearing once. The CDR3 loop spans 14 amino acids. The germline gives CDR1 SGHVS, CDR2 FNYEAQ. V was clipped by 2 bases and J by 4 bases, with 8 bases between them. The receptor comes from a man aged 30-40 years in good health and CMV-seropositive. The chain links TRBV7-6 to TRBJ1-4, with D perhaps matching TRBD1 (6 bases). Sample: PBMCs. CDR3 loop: CASSLNRVNEKLFF. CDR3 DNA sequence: TGTGCCAGCAGCTTAAACAGGGTTAATGAAAAACTGTTTTTT. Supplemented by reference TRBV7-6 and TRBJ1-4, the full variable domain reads GAGVSQSPRYKVTKRGQDVALRCDPISGHVSLYWYRQALGQGPEFLTYFNYEAQQDKSGLPNDRFSAERPEGSISTLTIQRTEQRDSAMYRCASSLNRVNEKLFFGSGTQLSVL.